The source of this TCR beta chain is a study of breast tumors, draining lymph nodes, adjacent tissues (dated by TCRdb to the mid-2010s). Regarding the complete study: The study compared TCR beta repertoires across tumor, adjacent nontumor tissue and axillary lymph nodes from breast cancer patients. The study aimed to assess the relationships and possible T-cell exchange between tumor, surrounding tissue and draining lymph node repertoires in human breast cancer.

Overall study results and their limits: The data were considered consistent with the idea that most tumor T cells come from the lymph node and then expand in tumor tissue. The conclusion that tumor T cells originate in lymph nodes was framed as consistent with a hypothesis rather than directly demonstrated. The similarity between tumor and nontumor tissue repertoires was significantly greater in luminal-like breast cancer than in basal-like breast cancer. Tumor T-cell repertoires showed less diversity than lymph node repertoires and more diversity than nontumor tissue repertoires, and tumor T-cell repertoires showed preferential V and J gene usage.

As for this clonotype: Its binding antigen is unknown. A read error is possible here, since a much larger clone lies one base away.

The CDR3 covers 14 residues, taking in both the cysteine and the phenylalanine. Left in the record is the CDR3 DNA by itself, 42 bases read in frame from the first base. Reading the germline V gene gives CDR1 SGHVS and CDR2 FQNEAQ. The instrument given in TCRdb is Illumina HiSeq 2000. TCR beta chain libraries were generated through multiplex PCR amplification. The amplified TCR beta chain products were analyzed by high-throughput sequencing. TCRdb's own reprocessing of the public reads used fastp at Q25 and MiXCR and kept productive beta chains. Rows are unified per CDR3 protein, each entry keeping the most common DNA and genes. In this sample the table shows about 180,000 distinct CDR3 sequences, around a third of which occur a single time. Around 4% of the sample is taken by the ten largest. Lymph node samples were obtained from the axillary draining lymph nodes of breast cancer patients.

The V gene is TRBV7-8 and the J gene is TRBJ2-5, and possibly TRBD1, on 6 matching bases. The J call may be faulty, since TRBJ2-4 better matches the DNA end. Material: axillary lymph node tissue. This TCR was sampled from a female donor with breast cancer. Some clones in this sample may be carry-over from other donors' samples. The CDR3 reads as follows: CASSLGTNSDIQYF. The nucleotide sequence is TGTGCCAGCAGCCTTGGGACAAATAGTGACATTCAGTACTTC.